This T cell receptor (beta chain) was recorded in a study of T cell repertoires in ileal Crohn's disease. Study-level information: Median disease duration was nearly eight years; about 37% smoked at surgery. All patients had surgery for stricturing (about 61%) or penetrating (around 39%) disease. The study, taken as a whole, reports: Endoscopic recurrence occurred in every patient whose clonality exceeded 26.8%.

CDR1 and CDR2 from the germline V gene are LNHDA and SQIVND (reference sequence). V was pared by 1 base and J by 4 bases, with 6 bases of the junction left unmatched. There are 15 residues in the CDR3. With regard to this clone: Its antigen is not known.

Assay used: immunoSEQ multiplex PCR; TCRdb lists only in-frame clones, some missing. This table holds around 5,700 clones, approximately 90% found once. Lamina propria lymphocytes from surgical specimens were isolated on a density gradient before sorting. This TCR was recovered from an adult with Crohn's disease. Some clones in this sample may be carry-over from other donors' samples. This chain uses TRBV19 with TRBJ2-7, with 8 positions matching TRBD1. Sequencing input: CD4+ T cells from ileum. The CDR3 reads CASSIGRTGKYEQYF. Here the CDR3 DNA reads TGTGCCAGTAGTATAGGCCGGACAGGGAAATACGAGCAGTACTTC.